This T cell receptor (beta chain) stems from a study of blood T cell repertoires in COVID-19 (dated by TCRdb to the early 2020s). Notes on the research overall: Collaborator samples came from the United States, Italy and Spain and covered acute and convalescent phases of COVID-19. The material from the prospective study consisted of cDNA or gDNA derived from T cells, B-cell-depleted T cells, or PBMCs. The dataset comprised deeply sampled blood TCRbeta repertoires from subjects exposed to, actively infected with, or recovered from COVID-19. The repertoires were released in a freely available public database meant as a resource for research on the immune response to SARS-CoV-2. The samples were drawn from the first 160 participants of the ongoing ImmuneRACE study and from some 1,300 subjects provided by 6 global collaborators. A de-identified subject ID, COVID-19 status, age in years and sex were almost always included in the sample metadata. Where available, HLA class I and class II types were taken from metadata supplied by the sample provider and were not determined by assay-based typing.

This clone was seen a single time. It has no known antigen specificity. Per-base quality was not reported, and no clone a single base away is much larger than it. From the cysteine up to the phenylalanine, the CDR3 has a length of 15 residues. Only CDR3 DNA remains: 45 bases, in frame from the first base. Broader findings and caveats from the paper: Clinical and demographic metadata were provided uncurated, with the amount varying by source and participant.

TCRbeta CDR3 regions were amplified from genomic DNA by means of the immunoSEQ Assay, a bias-controlled multiplex PCR. Processing in the source paper ran as follows. Nucleated cell counts per sample were estimated from amplification of reference gene primers within the assay. To quantify the absolute abundance of each unique TCRbeta CDR3 rearrangement, sequence reads were collapsed and filtered. For each sample, productive Simpson clonality was calculated by taking the square root of Simpson's diversity index across productive rearrangements. The source is immuneACCESS, and TCRdb retained only in-frame sequences with V and J called. Part of the clones is not carried over; for the studies checked, unresolved V genes explain less than half of this, and the remainder is unexplained. The V and J calls and clone size are taken from that table; D and trimming were inferred from the DNA. Across this sample there are under 200,000 clones, with roughly 80% seen only once. 3% to 3.5% of the sample is held by the ten biggest clonotypes.

In the prospective study, participants were roughly 18 to 100 years old, resided in about two dozen geographic areas of the United States, and were enrolled through a virtual design. In the prospective study, participants were assigned to cohorts based on the clinical history participants reported in a screening survey and a study questionnaire. Recovered participants in ImmuneRACE Cohort 3 were defined as having two consecutive negative NP/OP PCR tests, clearance from a healthcare professional, or resolution of symptoms. In the prospective study, whole blood, serum and a nasopharyngeal or oropharyngeal swab were collected from each participant by mobile phlebotomists. Participants in the prospective study had the option to provide additional blood draws and questionnaires over a 2-month period. Prospective study blood samples were shipped either frozen or at room temperature before DNA extraction.

The source material was PBMCs or T cells enriched from blood (not recorded which). The rearrangement combines TRBV1 with TRBJ2-7; TRBD2 is the table's D call, not checked against the DNA. TRBV1 counts as a pseudogene. This sequence was found in a woman aged 60 to 75 who had recovered from COVID-19. In nucleotides, the sequence is TGCACCAGCAGCCCACGGACTGACCTCTCCTACGAGCAGTACTTC. This gives the protein CTSSPRTDLSYEQYF.